This T cell receptor beta chain appears in the sequencing data of a study of blood T cell repertoires in COVID-19. Trimming left V 2 bases short and J 5 bases short, with 13 bases between. The CDR3 loop spans 14 amino acids. Germline CDR1 is SGDLS and CDR2 is YYNGEE. Repertoires were generated with immunoSEQ multiplex PCR, while TCRdb's copy carries only in-frame clones and drops some. Here the sample spans approximately 230,000 clones, roughly 88% being singletons. The chain is built from TRBV9 and TRBJ2-5, with a weak D call TRBD2 (6 bases). The sequenced sample was peripheral blood. The clonotype was recovered from an elderly man with acute or convalescent COVID-19. CDR3 sequence (DNA): TGTGCCAGCAGCGTTGACGGGGGTCGGGAGACCCAGTACTTC. Encoded protein: CASSVDGGRETQYF.